The rows below give T cell receptor beta chains drawn from one sample of a study of blood T cell repertoires in COVID-19. The protocol was immunoSEQ multiplex PCR, while the TCRdb copy is restricted to in-frame clones and leaves out a portion. The table lists over 250,000 clones, around 89% of them singletons, with roughly 4% in the top ten. Sequenced sample: peripheral blood. Receptor source: a man in his sixties who had recovered from COVID-19. CDR3s include the opening cysteine and the closing phenylalanine or tryptophan. D genes are given only for firm matches. Clone size is given for some rows only: seen once, a few or many times, or a class if the clone is expanded.

V	D	size	J	DNA	CDR3
TRBV2	-	-	TRBJ1-4	TGTGCCAGCAGTGGGGGAGGACACCCCGGATCTAATGAAAAACTGTTTTTT	CASSGGGHPGSNEKLFF
TRBV11-2	TRBD1	-	TRBJ2-7	TGTGCCAGCAGCTCCGACAGGGGGGAATACGAGCAGTACTTC	CASSSDRGEYEQYF
TRBV5-4	TRBD2	few	TRBJ2-2	TGTGCCAGCAGCCAAGCGGGGGGCACCGGGGAGCTGTTTTTT	CASSQAGGTGELFF
TRBV4-2	-	-	TRBJ1-1	TGTGCCAGCAGCCAAGTTTTGGACAGCTTCACTGAAGCTTTCTTT	CASSQVLDSFTEAFF
TRBV9	-	-	TRBJ2-5	TGTGCCAGCAGCGTAGGGGGCAAGCAGACCCAGTACTTC	CASSVGGKQTQYF
TRBV7-2	TRBD1	-	TRBJ1-5	TGTGCCAGCAGCCCAACCGGGACAGGCAATCAGCCCCAGCATTTT	CASSPTGTGNQPQHF
TRBV6-5	-	-	TRBJ2-7	TGTGCCAGCAGTTACTCCGGCAGGGTGGCCTACGAGCAGTACTTC	CASSYSGRVAYEQYF
TRBV18	TRBD2	-	TRBJ2-7	TGTGCCAGCTCACCCTCGTGGGGCGGGGGTTACTCCTACGAGCAGTACTTC	CASSPSWGGGYSYEQYF
TRBV30	-	-	TRBJ2-2	TGTGCCTGTTCGCGGGGGCCCTACACCGGGGAGCTGTTTTTT	CACSRGPYTGELFF
TRBV27	TRBD1	-	TRBJ1-3	TGTGCCAGCAGTCCGATCCCCAGACCGGGACAGGGGGCCTACTCTGGAAACACCATATATTTT	CASSPIPRPGQGAYSGNTIYF
TRBV19	-	-	TRBJ2-3	TGTGCCAGTAGTATAGATGGGGCTAGTACAGATACGCAGTATTTT	CASSIDGASTDTQYF
TRBV7-2	-	-	TRBJ1-2	TGTGCCAGCAGCTTAGTGGCAGGGGTCCTCTATGGCTACACCTTC	CASSLVAGVLYGYTF
TRBV7-3	TRBD2	-	TRBJ2-1	TGTGCCAGCAGCTTCCGACTAGCGGGGGGGCATAACAATGAGCAGTTCTTC	CASSFRLAGGHNNEQFF
TRBV20-1	TRBD1	-	TRBJ2-7	TGCAGTGCTAGTTTCGGGACAGGGGGCTACGAGCAGTACTTC	CSASFGTGGYEQYF